This T cell receptor (beta chain) derives from a study of blood T cell repertoires in COVID-19. Study-level information: The study drew acute and convalescent COVID-19 samples from the United States, Italy and Spain. Sources were T cells, B-cell-depleted T cells, or PBMCs; the material itself was cDNA or gDNA.

Repertoires were generated with immunoSEQ multiplex PCR, while TCRdb's copy carries only in-frame clones and drops some. The sample contains roughly 100,000 clones, about four fifths of which appear only once. CDR1 is MNHNS and CDR2 is SASEGT in the germline V gene. The CDR3 length is 15 residues. V gave up 6 bases and J gave up 2 bases; unmatched junction bases: 5. Sequencing was carried out using peripheral blood. The chain links TRBV6-1 to TRBJ1-5; 9 bases map to TRBD1. This receptor was identified in a woman aged 70-85 years with acute or convalescent COVID-19. The CDR3 here is CASSDRGNRNQPQHF. The CDR3 region has the DNA TGTGCCAGCAGCGACAGGGGGAATCGCAATCAGCCCCAGCATTTT.